What follows are 15 T cell receptor beta chains derived from one specimen sequenced in a study of T-cell reconstitution after alpha-beta-depleted transplantation in children. Preparing the TCRbeta library involved the use of unique molecular identifiers. A single record per CDR3 protein comes from TCRdb applying MiXCR to the PCR reads. The sample has 500,000 to 600,000 distinct CDR3 sequences, around 17% seen once; the top ten hold roughly 3.3%. The sample consisted of PBMCs from the stem cell graft donor, taken from the stem cell graft. Receptor source: a human donor who donated a stem cell graft to a child with acute lymphoblastic leukemia.

This clonotype was recorded a few times. The chain joins TRBV12-3 or TRBV12-4 to TRBJ1-2; TRBD1 is a possible D gene (6 bases). There are 17 residues in the CDR3. V lost 5 bases, J lost 2 bases, and 21 bases lay in between. CDR3 DNA: TGTGCCAGCAGTGCGACAGGCTTACCCACTCAGAACTATGGCTACACCTTC. Protein sequence: CASSATGLPTQNYGYTF.

This clonotype was seen only a few times. The chain couples TRBV15 to TRBJ1-2; D not resolved. Trimming took off 0 bases at V and 4 bases at J, with 6 bases between the two ends. Germline CDR1 is LNHNV and CDR2 is YYDKDF (reference sequence). The CDR3 loop spans 13 amino acids. For the CDR3, the DNA is TGTGCCACCAGCAGAGAAAGGGTCTATGGCTACACCTTC. Translation gives CATSRERVYGYTF. Supplemented by reference TRBV15 and TRBJ1-2, the full variable domain reads DAMVIQNPRYQVTQFGKPVTLSCSQTLNHNVMYWYQQKSSQAPKLLFHYYDKDFNNEADTPDNFQSRRPNTSFCFLDIRSPGLGDTAMYLCATSRERVYGYTFGSGTRLTVV.

The table lists this clonotype with a few counts. The chain recombines TRBV6-1 with TRBJ1-2; D call uncertain. CDR3 size: 13 residues. Germline V gene lookup returns CDR1 MNHNS and CDR2 SASEGT. V was trimmed by 7 bases and J by 0 bases, leaving 9 bases between them. The CDR3 DNA reads TGTGCCAGCATTCACAGCCCTAACTATGGCTACACCTTC. Its protein product is CASIHSPNYGYTF.

The chain has TRBV10-2 and TRBJ2-7, with D possibly being TRBD1 or TRBD2 (5 bases each). This CDR3 comprises 13 residues. Germline V gene lookup returns CDR1 WSHSY and CDR2 SAAADI. Between the trimmed V and J ends, which lost 5 bases and 3 bases, there was a span of 11 bases. The CDR3 sequence: CASSPGDLYEQYF. In DNA form, the CDR3 reads TGCGCCAGCAGTCCCGGGGACCTCTACGAGCAGTACTTC.

This clonotype was picked up a small number of times. The CDR3 sequence: CASRRTGSAQILAKNIQYF. The CDR3 DNA reads TGTGCCAGCAGGCGGACCGGCAGCGCACAAATACTAGCCAAAAACATTCAGTACTTC. This chain uses TRBV27 with TRBJ2-4; D remains ambiguous. V dropped 6 bases and J dropped 0 bases, with 24 bases sitting between them. Per germline, CDR1 MNHEY and CDR2 SMNVEV (reference sequence). This CDR3 contains 19 residues.

This clonotype was picked up a small number of times. This chain links TRBV29-1 with TRBJ2-3; maybe TRBD1 (6 bases). Trimming shortened V by 7 bases and J by 0 bases, and 17 bases separated the two germline ends. CDR1 is SQVTM and CDR2 is ANQGSEA in the germline V gene. The CDR3 has 15 residues. The CDR3 protein is CSAAQGYGSTDTQYF. The CDR3 region has the DNA TGCAGCGCTGCACAGGGCTATGGGAGCACAGATACGCAGTATTTT.

This clonotype was counted between two and nine times. This sequence joins TRBV7-9 and TRBJ2-3; 9 bases are a match to TRBD2. The CDR3 length is 17 residues. J lost 3 bases, V lost 1 base, and 8 bases had no gene match. Germline-derived CDR1 and CDR2 are SEHNR and FQNEAQ (reference sequence). The CDR3 nucleotides read TGTGCCAGCAGCTTAGGCGGGAGGGCCCTCCGTACAGATACGCAGTATTTT. Translation gives CASSLGGRALRTDTQYF.

The CDR3 sequence is CASSWTAGSGYEQYF. The CDR3 coding sequence is TGCGCCAGCAGCTGGACGGCGGGATCGGGGTACGAGCAGTACTTC. The chain is built from TRBV5-1 and TRBJ2-7, with TRBD2 as a possible D gene (6 bases). The V gene's germline CDR1 is SGHRS and CDR2 YFSETQ. CDR3 length: 15 residues. V lost 3 bases, J lost 4 bases, and 17 bases lay in between.

This clonotype appeared once. The chain carries TRBV6-5 and TRBJ2-1, with D perhaps being TRBD1 or TRBD2 (5 bases each). The CDR3 runs 15 residues. Germline V lookup: CDR1 MNHEY, CDR2 SVGAGI. The V and J ends lost 2 bases and 6 bases respectively, with 14 bases between them. CDR3 in DNA: TGTGCCAGCAGTTACGGGGGAGCCCCCCCCAATGAGCAGTTCTTC. Encoded protein: CASSYGGAPPNEQFF.

The chain joins TRBV20-1 to TRBJ1-5, with a weak D call TRBD1 (5 bases). The CDR3 loop spans 15 amino acids. V was trimmed by 3 bases and J by 5 bases, leaving 17 bases between them. Germline V gene data show CDR1 as DFQATT and CDR2 as SNEGSKA (reference sequence). CDR3 in DNA: TGCAGTGCTAGCGCAGGGATAGGGGTGGATCAGCCCCAGCATTTT. This gives the protein CSASAGIGVDQPQHF.

This clonotype was detected only a few times. The V call is TRBV29-1, the J call TRBJ2-7, with D perhaps matching TRBD2 (6 bases). Germline CDR1 and CDR2: SQVTM and ANQGSEA. The V gene lost 5 bases and the J gene lost 1 base, with 9 bases spanning the gap. This CDR3 comprises 12 residues. CDR3: CSVWGTSYEQYF. CDR3 DNA: TGCAGCGTTTGGGGGACTTCCTACGAGCAGTACTTC.

This clonotype was observed a handful of times. The chain carries TRBV4-1 and TRBJ2-1; D could derive from TRBD1 or TRBD2 (5 bases each). V lost 3 bases to trimming and J lost 7 bases, with 7 bases between them. The V gene's germline CDR1 is MGHRA and CDR2 YSYEKL. The CDR3 is made up of 12 amino acids. The DNA of the CDR3 is TGCGCCAGCAGCCATGGGGGTAATGAGCAGTTCTTC. Translation: CASSHGGNEQFF.

This clonotype was seen a few times. A read error may account for a junction end that differs from germline. The chain has TRBV7-3 and TRBJ2-7, with 9 nucleotides matching TRBD2. CDR1 is SGHTA, CDR2 FQGTGA, per germline. The CDR3 loop spans 15 amino acids. CDR3 loop: CASSLIAGVGYEQYF. The CDR3 nucleotides read TGTGCCAGCAGTTTAATAGCGGGAGTGGGCTACGAGCAGTACTTC.

In this sample, this clonotype turned up a few times. V gene TRBV2 combines with J gene TRBJ2-7, with 11 bases aligning to TRBD2. Germline-derived CDR1 and CDR2 are SNHLY and FYNNEI. There are 15 residues in the CDR3. V was pared by 5 bases and J by 2 bases, with 5 bases of the junction left unmatched. CDR3 sequence (DNA): TGTGCCAGCAGTAGTCTACTAGCGGGAGCCTACGAGCAGTACTTC. It codes for CASSSLLAGAYEQYF. Filled out from reference TRBV2 and TRBJ2-7, the complete variable domain reads EPEVTQTPSHQVTQMGQEVILRCVPISNHLYFYWYRQILGQKVEFLVSFYNNEISEKSEIFDDQFSVERPDGSNFTLKIRSTKLEDSAMYFCASSSLLAGAYEQYFGPGTRLTVT.

This chain connects TRBV20-1 to TRBJ1-5, with a tentative D call TRBD1 (5 bases). Germline loops: CDR1 DFQATT, CDR2 SNEGSKA (reference sequence). V lost 5 bases to trimming and J lost 5 bases, with 16 bases between them. The CDR3 runs to 14 residues. The DNA for the CDR3 is TGCAGTGCTTTAGTAGGGGCCGGGGATCAGCCCCAGCATTTT. Translating gives CSALVGAGDQPQHF.